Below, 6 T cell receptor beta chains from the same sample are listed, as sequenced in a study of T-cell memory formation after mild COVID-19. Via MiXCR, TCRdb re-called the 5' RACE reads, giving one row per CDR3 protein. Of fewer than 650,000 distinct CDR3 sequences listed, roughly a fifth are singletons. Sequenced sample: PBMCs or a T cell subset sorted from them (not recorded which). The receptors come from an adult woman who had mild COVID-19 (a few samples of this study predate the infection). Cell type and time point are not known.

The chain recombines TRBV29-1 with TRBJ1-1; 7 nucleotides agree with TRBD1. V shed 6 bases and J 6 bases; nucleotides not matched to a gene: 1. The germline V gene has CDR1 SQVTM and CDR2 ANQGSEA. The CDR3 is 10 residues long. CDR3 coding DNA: TGCAGCGTGGGACAGCCTGAAGCTTTCTTT. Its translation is CSVGQPEAFF.

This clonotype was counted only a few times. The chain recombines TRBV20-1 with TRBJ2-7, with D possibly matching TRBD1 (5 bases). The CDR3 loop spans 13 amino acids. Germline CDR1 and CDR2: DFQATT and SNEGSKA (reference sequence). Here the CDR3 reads CSRRQPSSYEQYF. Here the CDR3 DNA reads TGCAGCCGAAGACAGCCGAGCTCCTACGAGCAGTACTTC.

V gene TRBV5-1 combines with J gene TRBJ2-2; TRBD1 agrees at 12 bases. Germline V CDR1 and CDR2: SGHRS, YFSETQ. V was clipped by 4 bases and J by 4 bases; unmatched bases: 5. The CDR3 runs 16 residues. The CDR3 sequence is CASSQGQGAPTGELFF. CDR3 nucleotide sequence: TGCGCCAGCAGCCAGGGACAGGGGGCGCCCACCGGGGAGCTGTTTTTT.

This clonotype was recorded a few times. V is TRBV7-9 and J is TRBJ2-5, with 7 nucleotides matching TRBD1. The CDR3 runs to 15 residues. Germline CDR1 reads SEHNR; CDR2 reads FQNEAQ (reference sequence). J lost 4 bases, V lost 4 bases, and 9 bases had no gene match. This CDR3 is CASSSLTGVGETQYF. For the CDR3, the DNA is TGTGCCAGCAGCTCCCTAACAGGGGTAGGAGAGACCCAGTACTTC.

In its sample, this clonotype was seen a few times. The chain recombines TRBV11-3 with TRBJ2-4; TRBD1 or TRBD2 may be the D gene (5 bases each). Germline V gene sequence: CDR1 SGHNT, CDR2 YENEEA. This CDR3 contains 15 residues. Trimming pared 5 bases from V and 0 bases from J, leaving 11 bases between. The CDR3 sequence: CASSQGTVAKNIQYF. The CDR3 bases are TGTGCCAGCAGCCAAGGGACCGTAGCCAAAAACATTCAGTACTTC.

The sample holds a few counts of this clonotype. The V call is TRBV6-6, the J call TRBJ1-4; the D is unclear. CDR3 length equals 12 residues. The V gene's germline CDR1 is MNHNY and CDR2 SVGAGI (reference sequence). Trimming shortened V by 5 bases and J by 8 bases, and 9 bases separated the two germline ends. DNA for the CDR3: TGTGCCAGCAGTCGCCCGGAGGAAAAACTGTTTTTT. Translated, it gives CASSRPEEKLFF.